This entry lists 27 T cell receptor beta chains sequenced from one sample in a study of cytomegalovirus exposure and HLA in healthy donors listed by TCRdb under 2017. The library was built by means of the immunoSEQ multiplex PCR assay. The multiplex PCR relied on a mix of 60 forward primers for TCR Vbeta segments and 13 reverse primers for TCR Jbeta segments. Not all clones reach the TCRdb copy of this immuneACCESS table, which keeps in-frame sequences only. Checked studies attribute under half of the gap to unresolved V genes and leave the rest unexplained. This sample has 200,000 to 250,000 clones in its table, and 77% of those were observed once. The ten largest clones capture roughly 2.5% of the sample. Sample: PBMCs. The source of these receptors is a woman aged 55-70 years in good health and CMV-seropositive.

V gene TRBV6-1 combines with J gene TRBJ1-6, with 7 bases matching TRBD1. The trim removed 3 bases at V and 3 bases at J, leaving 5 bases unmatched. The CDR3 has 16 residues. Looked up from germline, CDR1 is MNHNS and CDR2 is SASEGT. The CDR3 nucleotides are TGTGCCAGCAGTGAGCAGGGGGGCTACTATAATTCACCCCTCCACTTT. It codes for CASSEQGGYYNSPLHF.

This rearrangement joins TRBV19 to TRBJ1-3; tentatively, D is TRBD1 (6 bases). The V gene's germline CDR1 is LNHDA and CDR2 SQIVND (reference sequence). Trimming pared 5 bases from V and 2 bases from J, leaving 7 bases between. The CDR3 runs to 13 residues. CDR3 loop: CASSHRAGNTIYF. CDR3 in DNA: TGTGCCAGTAGTCACAGGGCTGGAAACACCATATATTTT.

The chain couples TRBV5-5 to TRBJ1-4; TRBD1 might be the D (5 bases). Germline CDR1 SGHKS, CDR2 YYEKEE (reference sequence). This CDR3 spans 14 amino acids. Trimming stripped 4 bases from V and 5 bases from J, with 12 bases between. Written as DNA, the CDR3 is TGTGCCAGCAGCCTACTACAGGAGAATGAAAAACTGTTTTTT. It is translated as CASSLLQENEKLFF.

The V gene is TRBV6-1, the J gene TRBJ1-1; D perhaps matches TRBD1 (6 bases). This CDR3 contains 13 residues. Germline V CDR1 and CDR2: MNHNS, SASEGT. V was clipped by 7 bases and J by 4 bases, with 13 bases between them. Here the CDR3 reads CASTADRSTEAFF. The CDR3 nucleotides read TGTGCCAGCACCGCCGACAGGTCCACTGAAGCTTTCTTT.

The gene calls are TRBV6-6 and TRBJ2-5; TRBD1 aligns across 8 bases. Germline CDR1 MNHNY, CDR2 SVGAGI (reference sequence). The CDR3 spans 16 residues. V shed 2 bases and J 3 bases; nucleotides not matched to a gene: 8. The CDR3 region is CASSYTGGTEEETQYF. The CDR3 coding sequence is TGTGCCAGCAGTTACACAGGGGGGACCGAGGAAGAGACCCAGTACTTC.

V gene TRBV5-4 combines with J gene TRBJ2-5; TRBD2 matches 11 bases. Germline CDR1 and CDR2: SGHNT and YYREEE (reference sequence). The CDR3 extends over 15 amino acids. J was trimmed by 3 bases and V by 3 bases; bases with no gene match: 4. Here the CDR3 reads CASSSTSGAKETQYF. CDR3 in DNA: TGTGCCAGCAGCTCGACTAGCGGGGCGAAAGAGACCCAGTACTTC.

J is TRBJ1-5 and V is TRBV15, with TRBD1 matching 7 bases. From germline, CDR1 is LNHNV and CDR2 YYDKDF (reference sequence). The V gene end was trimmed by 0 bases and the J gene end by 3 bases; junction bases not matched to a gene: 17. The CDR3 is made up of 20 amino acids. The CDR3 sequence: CATSRDRGSRGPTYNQPQHF. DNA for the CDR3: TGTGCCACCAGCAGAGATCGGGGTAGTAGGGGGCCAACCTACAATCAGCCCCAGCATTTT.

The CDR3 loop reads CASSFDRGNQPQHF. The CDR3, as DNA: TGTGCCAGCAGCTTTGACAGGGGCAATCAGCCCCAGCATTTT. V gene TRBV7-9 combines with J gene TRBJ1-5; 7 bases agree with TRBD1. This CDR3 has 14 amino acids. V gave up 3 bases and J gave up 2 bases; unmatched junction bases: 1. Germline loops: CDR1 SEHNR, CDR2 FQNEAQ (reference sequence).

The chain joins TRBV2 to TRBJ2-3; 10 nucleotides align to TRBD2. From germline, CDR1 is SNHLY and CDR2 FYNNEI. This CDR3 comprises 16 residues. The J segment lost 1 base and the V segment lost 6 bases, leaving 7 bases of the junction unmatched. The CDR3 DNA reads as TGTGCCAGCAGAGACTTCGGGACTAGCGGCACAGATACGCAGTATTTT. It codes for CASRDFGTSGTDTQYF.

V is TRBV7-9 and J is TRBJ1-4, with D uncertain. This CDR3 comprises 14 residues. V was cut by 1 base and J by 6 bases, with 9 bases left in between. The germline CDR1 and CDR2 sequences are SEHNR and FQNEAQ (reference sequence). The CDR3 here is CASSLGSQYEKLFF. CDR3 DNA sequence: TGTGCCAGCAGCTTAGGGTCACAGTATGAAAAACTGTTTTTT.

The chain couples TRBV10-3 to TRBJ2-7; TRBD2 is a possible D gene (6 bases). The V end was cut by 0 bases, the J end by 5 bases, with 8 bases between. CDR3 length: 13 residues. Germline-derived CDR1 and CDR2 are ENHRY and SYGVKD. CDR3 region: CAISESDYHEQYF. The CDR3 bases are TGTGCCATCAGTGAGTCGGACTACCACGAGCAGTACTTC.

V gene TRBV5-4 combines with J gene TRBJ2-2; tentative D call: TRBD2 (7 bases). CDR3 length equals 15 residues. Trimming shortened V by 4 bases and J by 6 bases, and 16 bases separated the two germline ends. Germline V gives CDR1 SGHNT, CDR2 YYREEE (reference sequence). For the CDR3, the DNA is TGTGCCAGCAGCAATTCAGGCGGGGGCCCCGGGGAGCTGTTTTTT. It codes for CASSNSGGGPGELFF.

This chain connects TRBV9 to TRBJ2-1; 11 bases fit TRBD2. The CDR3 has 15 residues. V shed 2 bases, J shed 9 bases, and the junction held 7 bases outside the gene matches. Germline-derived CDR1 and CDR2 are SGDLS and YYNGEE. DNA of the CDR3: TGTGCCAGCAGCGTTAGCGGGAGGGCCAGTGTTGAGCAGTTCTTC. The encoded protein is CASSVSGRASVEQFF.

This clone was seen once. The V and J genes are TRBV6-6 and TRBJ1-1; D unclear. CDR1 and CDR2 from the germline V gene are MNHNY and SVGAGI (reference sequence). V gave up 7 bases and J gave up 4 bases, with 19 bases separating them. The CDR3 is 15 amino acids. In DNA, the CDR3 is TGTGCCAGCATCAAAAGGCCGGAGGCGCGCACTGAAGCTTTCTTT. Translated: CASIKRPEARTEAFF.

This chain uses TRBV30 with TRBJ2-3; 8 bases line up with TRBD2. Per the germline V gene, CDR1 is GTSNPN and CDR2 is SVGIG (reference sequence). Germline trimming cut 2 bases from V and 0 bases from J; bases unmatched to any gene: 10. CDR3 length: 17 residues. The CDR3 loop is CAWSPLAGGGSTDTQYF. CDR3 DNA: TGTGCCTGGAGTCCACTTGCGGGGGGCGGAAGCACAGATACGCAGTATTTT.

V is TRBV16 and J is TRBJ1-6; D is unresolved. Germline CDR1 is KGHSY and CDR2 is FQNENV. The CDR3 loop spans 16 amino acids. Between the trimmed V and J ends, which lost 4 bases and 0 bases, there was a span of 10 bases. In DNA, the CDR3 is TGTGCCAGCAGCCGCCATATGAGCTCCTATAATTCACCCCTCCACTTT. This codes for CASSRHMSSYNSPLHF.

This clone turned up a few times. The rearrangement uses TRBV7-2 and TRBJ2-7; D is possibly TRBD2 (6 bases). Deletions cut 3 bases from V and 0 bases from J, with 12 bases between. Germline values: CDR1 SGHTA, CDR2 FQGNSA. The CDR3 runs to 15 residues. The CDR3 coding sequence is TGTGCCAGCAGCTTCGGGGGACTTAGCTCCTACGAGCAGTACTTC. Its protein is CASSFGGLSSYEQYF.

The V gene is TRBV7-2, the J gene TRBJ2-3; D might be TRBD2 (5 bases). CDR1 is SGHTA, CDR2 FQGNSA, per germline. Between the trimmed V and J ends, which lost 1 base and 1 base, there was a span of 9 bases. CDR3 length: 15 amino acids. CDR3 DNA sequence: TGTGCCAGCAGCTTAGTATCAGCGGGCACAGATACGCAGTATTTT. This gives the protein CASSLVSAGTDTQYF.

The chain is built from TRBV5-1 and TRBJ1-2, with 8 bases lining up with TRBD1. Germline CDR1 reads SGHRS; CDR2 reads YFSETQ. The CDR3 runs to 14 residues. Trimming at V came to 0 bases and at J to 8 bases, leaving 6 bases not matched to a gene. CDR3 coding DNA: TGCGCCAGCAGCTTGGTGGGCAGGGGGCAAGGCTACACCTTC. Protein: CASSLVGRGQGYTF.

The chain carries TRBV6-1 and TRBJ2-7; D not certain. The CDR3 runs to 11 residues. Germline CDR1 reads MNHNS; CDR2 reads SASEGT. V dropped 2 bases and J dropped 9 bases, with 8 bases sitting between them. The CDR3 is CASSENRVQYF. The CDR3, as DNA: TGTGCCAGCAGTGAAAATAGAGTGCAGTACTTC.

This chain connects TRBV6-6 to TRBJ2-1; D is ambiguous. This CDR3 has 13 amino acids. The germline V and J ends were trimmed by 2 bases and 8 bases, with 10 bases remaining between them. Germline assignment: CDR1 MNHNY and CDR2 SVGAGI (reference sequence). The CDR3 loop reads CASSYVQVDEQFF. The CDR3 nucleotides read TGTGCCAGCAGTTACGTCCAGGTCGATGAGCAGTTCTTC.

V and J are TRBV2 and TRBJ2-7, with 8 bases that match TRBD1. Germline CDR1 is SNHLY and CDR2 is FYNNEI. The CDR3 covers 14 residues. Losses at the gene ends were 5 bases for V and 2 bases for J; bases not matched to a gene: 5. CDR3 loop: CASSPDRGPYEQYF. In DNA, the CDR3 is TGTGCCAGCAGTCCCGACAGGGGCCCCTACGAGCAGTACTTC.

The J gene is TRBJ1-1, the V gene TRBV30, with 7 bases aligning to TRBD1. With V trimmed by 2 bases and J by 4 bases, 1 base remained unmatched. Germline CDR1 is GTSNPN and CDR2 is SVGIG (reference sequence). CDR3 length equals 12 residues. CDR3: CAWSPGGTEAFF. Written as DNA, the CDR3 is TGTGCCTGGAGTCCAGGGGGCACTGAAGCTTTCTTT.

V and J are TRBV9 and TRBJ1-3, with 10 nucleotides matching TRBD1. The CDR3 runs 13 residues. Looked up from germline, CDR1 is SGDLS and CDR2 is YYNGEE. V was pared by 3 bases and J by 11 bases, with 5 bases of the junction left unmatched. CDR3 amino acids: CASSAGTGDPIYF. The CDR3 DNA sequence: TGTGCCAGCAGCGCCGGGACAGGGGACCCCATATATTTT.

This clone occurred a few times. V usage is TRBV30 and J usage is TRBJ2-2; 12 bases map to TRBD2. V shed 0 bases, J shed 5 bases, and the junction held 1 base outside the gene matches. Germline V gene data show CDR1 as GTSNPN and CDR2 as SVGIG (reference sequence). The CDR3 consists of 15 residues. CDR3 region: CAWSVLAGGTGELFF. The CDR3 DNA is TGTGCCTGGAGTGTACTAGCGGGAGGTACCGGGGAGCTGTTTTTT. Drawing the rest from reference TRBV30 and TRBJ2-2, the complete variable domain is SQTIHQWPATLVQPVGSPLSLECTVEGTSNPNLYWYRQAAGRGLQLLFYSVGIGQISSEVPQNLSASRPQDRQFILSSKKLLLSDSGFYLCAWSVLAGGTGELFFGEGSRLTVL.

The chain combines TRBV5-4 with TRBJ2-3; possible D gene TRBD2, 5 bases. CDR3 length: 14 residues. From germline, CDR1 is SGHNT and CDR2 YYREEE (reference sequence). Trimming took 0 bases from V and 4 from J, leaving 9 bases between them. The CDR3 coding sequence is TGTGCCAGCAGCTTGGAACTAGGGTCAGATACGCAGTATTTT. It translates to CASSLELGSDTQYF.

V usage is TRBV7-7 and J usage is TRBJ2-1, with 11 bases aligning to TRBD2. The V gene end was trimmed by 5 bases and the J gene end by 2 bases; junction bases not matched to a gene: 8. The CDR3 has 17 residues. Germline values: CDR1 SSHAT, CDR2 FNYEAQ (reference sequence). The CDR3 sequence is CASSPSPTSGAYNEQFF. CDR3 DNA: TGTGCCAGCAGCCCCTCACCGACTAGCGGGGCCTACAATGAGCAGTTCTTC. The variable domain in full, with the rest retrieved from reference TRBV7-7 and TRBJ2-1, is GAGVSQSPRYKVTKRGQDVTLRCDPISSHATLYWYQQALGQGPEFLTYFNYEAQPDKSGLPSDRFSAERPEGSISTLTIQRTEQRDSAMYRCASSPSPTSGAYNEQFFGPGTRLTVL.